The clone carrying this TCR beta chain has a handful of counts. TCRdb re-called the 5' RACE reads with MiXCR, one entry per CDR3 protein. The data contain about 33,000 distinct CDR3 sequences, less than 6.5% of them singletons. The data originate from a study of early T cells in non-severe SARS-CoV-2 infection. The wider study: Sequencing targeted bulk RNA from unsorted whole blood, leaving chains unpaired.

The CDR3 is 14 residues long. From germline, CDR1 is LGHDT and CDR2 YNNKEL (reference sequence). V lost 1 base and J lost 3, with 9 bases in between. The V gene is TRBV3-1, the J gene TRBJ2-5; tentative D call: TRBD2 (5 bases). The receptor was derived from an adult who was a healthcare worker with PCR-confirmed SARS-CoV-2 infection or an uninfected control (not recorded which). The sequencing sample was made of whole blood. The CDR3: CASSQGSGEETQYF. The DNA for the CDR3 is TGTGCCAGCAGCCAAGGTTCCGGGGAAGAGACCCAGTACTTC.